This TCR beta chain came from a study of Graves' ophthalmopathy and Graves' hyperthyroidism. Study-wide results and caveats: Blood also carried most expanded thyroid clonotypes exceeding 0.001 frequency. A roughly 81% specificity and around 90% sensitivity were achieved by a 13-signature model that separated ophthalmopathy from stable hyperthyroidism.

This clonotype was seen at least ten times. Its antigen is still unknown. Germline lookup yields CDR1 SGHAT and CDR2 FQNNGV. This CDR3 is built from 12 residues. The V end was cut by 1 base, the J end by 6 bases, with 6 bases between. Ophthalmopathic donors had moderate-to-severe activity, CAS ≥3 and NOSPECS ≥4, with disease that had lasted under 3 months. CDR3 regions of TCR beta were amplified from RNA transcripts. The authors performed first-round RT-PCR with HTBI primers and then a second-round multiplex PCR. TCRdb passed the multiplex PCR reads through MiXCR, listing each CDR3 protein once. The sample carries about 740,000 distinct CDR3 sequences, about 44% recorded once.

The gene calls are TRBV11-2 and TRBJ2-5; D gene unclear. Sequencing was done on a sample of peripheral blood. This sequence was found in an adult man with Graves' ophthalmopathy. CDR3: CASSLVAQTQYF. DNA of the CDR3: TGTGCCAGCAGCTTAGTCGCACAGACCCAGTACTTC.